The 11 T cell receptor beta chains below were found in one sample sequenced in a study of Ad26.COV2.S vaccination and SARS-CoV-2 variants. The assay was immunoSEQ multiplex PCR, and TCRdb's table has in-frame clones only and misses some. The repertoire consists of hundreds of thousands of clones, with 89% occurring once and the leading ten covering about 2.4%. As to treatment: some 19 received Ad26.COV2.S at low or high dose, single or two shots; five or six received placebo; per-sample allocation not given. Specimens were obtained on day 63 following the first vaccine or placebo injection. The sequences come from peripheral blood, collected in a trial of Ad26.COV2.S vaccine versus placebo. These receptors all stem from a person between 18 and 65 years old who received the Ad26.COV2.S COVID-19 vaccine or a placebo.

The chain joins TRBV11-3 to TRBJ1-1; no firm D call. Germline V gene data show CDR1 as SGHNT and CDR2 as YENEEA. Trimming stripped 3 bases from V and 0 bases from J, with 5 bases between. The length of the CDR3 is 13 residues. DNA for the CDR3: TGTGCCAGCAGCTTGGACGTGAACACTGAAGCTTTCTTT. Translating gives CASSLDVNTEAFF.

This clone was counted only a few times. The chain is built from TRBV6-2 or TRBV6-3 and TRBJ2-7; D not certain. Germline V gene lookup returns CDR1 MNHEY and CDR2 SVGEGT. The CDR3 covers 14 residues. Trimming left V 0 bases short and J 3 bases short, with 9 bases between. The CDR3 DNA sequence: TGTGCCAGCAGTTACTCAGGCCAACTCTACGAGCAGTACGTC. Its translation: CASSYSGQLYEQYV.

The chain combines TRBV4-3 with TRBJ2-4; 8 nucleotides match TRBD1. The CDR3 is 15 amino acids. Per the germline V gene, CDR1 is LGHNA and CDR2 is YSLEER. The V gene end was trimmed by 3 bases and the J gene end by 6 bases; junction bases not matched to a gene: 7. This CDR3 reads CASSHRRGRGNIQYF. The CDR3 DNA is TGCGCCAGCAGCCACCGCAGGGGGCGAGGAAACATTCAGTACTTC.

The chain uses TRBV28 and TRBJ1-1; D is undetermined. The germline CDR1 and CDR2 sequences are MDHEN and SYDVKM. The V end lost 7 bases, the J end lost 11 bases, and 20 bases lay between the germline ends. The CDR3 length is 13 residues. The CDR3 here is CASNPSENTGAFF. CDR3 nucleotide sequence: TGTGCCAGCAATCCTTCGGAGAACACGGGGGCTTTCTTT.

The chain uses TRBV19 and TRBJ2-7; a possible D gene is TRBD1 (5 bases). CDR1 and CDR2 from the germline V gene are LNHDA and SQIVND (reference sequence). The CDR3 contains 15 residues. Deletions cut 6 bases from V and 7 bases from J, with 22 bases between. The CDR3 region is CASSWGEGDNREQYF. CDR3 coding DNA: TGTGCCAGTAGCTGGGGCGAAGGAGACAATCGGGAGCAGTACTTC.

The J gene is TRBJ1-1, the V gene TRBV19; 8 bases map to TRBD1. The CDR3 contains 16 residues. The ends lost 5 bases at V and 1 base at J; junction bases unmatched: 9. Germline V CDR1 and CDR2: LNHDA, SQIVND (reference sequence). CDR3 nucleotides: TGTGCCAGTAGTGTTGACAGGGGCGTTAAGAACACTGAAGCTTTCTTT. Its translation is CASSVDRGVKNTEAFF.

The chain combines TRBV30 with TRBJ1-6; perhaps TRBD1 as D (6 bases). The V and J ends lost 2 bases and 14 bases respectively, with 16 bases between them. This CDR3 comprises 13 residues. The V gene's germline CDR1 is GTSNPN and CDR2 SVGIG (reference sequence). The CDR3, as DNA: TGTGCCTGGAGTTCAACAGGGAAAGGAGCCCTCCACTTT. This encodes CAWSSTGKGALHF.

The chain has TRBV6-2 or TRBV6-3 and TRBJ2-2, with D perhaps matching TRBD1 or TRBD2 (5 bases each). There are 20 residues in the CDR3. V was shortened by 2 bases and J by 5 bases, with 27 bases between the two germline ends. From germline, CDR1 is MNHEY and CDR2 SVGEGT. CDR3 region: CASSYRSSQIRDHRTGELFF. Here the CDR3 DNA reads TGTGCCAGCAGTTACCGGAGTTCGCAGATTCGGGACCACCGAACCGGGGAGCTGTTTTTT.

V is TRBV5-4 and J is TRBJ2-1; D is undetermined. Between the trimmed V and J ends, which lost 1 base and 5 bases, there was a span of 13 bases. In germline, CDR1 is SGHNT, CDR2 YYREEE (reference sequence). This CDR3 contains 15 residues. The CDR3 sequence is CASSLRLGRDNEQFF. CDR3 in DNA: TGTGCCAGCAGCTTGAGGCTGGGCAGAGACAATGAGCAGTTCTTC.

The rearrangement uses TRBV28 and TRBJ2-6; possibly TRBD1 for D (6 bases). Trimming removed 6 bases from V and 2 bases from J, with 14 bases in between. Germline V CDR1 and CDR2: MDHEN, SYDVKM. The CDR3 runs to 16 residues. The CDR3 DNA is TGTGCCAGCAGACCCCACGAGGGGGCTGGGGCCAACGTCCTGACTTTC. Translation: CASRPHEGAGANVLTF.

The J gene is TRBJ2-2, the V gene TRBV12-3 or TRBV12-4, with D tentatively TRBD1 (6 bases). Deletions cut 5 bases from V and 6 bases from J, with 10 bases between. The CDR3 totals 13 residues. The CDR3 here is CASSPRGSGELFF. The CDR3 region has the DNA TGTGCCAGCAGTCCCAGGGGATCCGGGGAGCTGTTTTTT.